Detailed here is one TCR beta chain. RNA totalling about 0.45 to 1 ug underwent reverse transcription with random hexamers. TCRdb reprocessed the immunoSEQ multiplex PCR reads via MiXCR and lists one record per CDR3 protein. The sample holds 150,000 to 200,000 distinct CDR3 sequences, just under 95% seen once. Sequencing of TCR beta drew on CD8+ and CD4+ T cells from blood. The study used healthy donors as controls matched for age and sex. Negative isolation yielded the CD8+ and CD4+ T cells, while FACS enriched the TEMRA cells. The data were obtained in a study of CD8 T cells in Susac syndrome. Germline CDR1 reads SGHTA; CDR2 reads FQGNSA. With V trimmed by 3 bases and J by 13 bases, 10 bases remained unmatched. This CDR3 spans 15 amino acids.

The sample comprised CD4+ T cells from PBMCs. This sequence joins TRBV7-2 and TRBJ2-1; TRBD2 matches at 12 bases. The receptor's source is a human donor in good health. The CDR3 loop reads CASSFSSGGAWEQFF. The DNA for the CDR3 is TGTGCCAGCAGCTTTTCTAGCGGGGGGGCTTGGGAACAGTTCTTC.